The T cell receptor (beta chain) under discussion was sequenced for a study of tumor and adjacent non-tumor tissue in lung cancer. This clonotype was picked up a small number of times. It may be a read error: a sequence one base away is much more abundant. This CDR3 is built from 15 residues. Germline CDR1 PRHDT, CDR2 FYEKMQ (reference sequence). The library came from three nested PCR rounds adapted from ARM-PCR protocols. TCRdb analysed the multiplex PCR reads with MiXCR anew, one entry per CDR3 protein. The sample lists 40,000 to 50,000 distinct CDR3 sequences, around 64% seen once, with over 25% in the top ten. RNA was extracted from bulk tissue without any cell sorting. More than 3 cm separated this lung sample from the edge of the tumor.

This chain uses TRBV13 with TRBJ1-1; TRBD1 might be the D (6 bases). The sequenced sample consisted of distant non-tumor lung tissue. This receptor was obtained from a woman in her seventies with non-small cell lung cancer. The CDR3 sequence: CASRVEGGVRTGAFF. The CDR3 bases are TGTGCCAGCAGGGTAGAAGGGGGTGTCCGGACTGGAGCTTTCTTT.